Shown below are 27 T cell receptor beta chains from a single sample sequenced in a study of T cells after yellow fever vaccination (dated by TCRdb to about 2019). Libraries were made using 5' RACE. The instrument was an Illumina HiSeq 2500. In TCRdb, the public reads were trimmed at Q25 with fastp and aligned with MiXCR, with productive beta chains retained. Each record represents a unique CDR3 protein, reported with the most common genes and DNA among its rows. Counted in this sample were about 85,000 distinct CDR3 sequences; 10% to 15% of them appeared once. The leading ten clones occupy around 23% of the sample. The intended sense of this specimen's treatment or condition label: live attenuated yellow fever vaccine strain. The sequencing here drew on CD8+ T cells not binding an NS4B(214-222) dextramer, sorted from PBMCs, taken less than 25 days after the first yellow fever vaccination. Explained via the paper, the cell subset or site label denotes: NS4B epitope dextramer-negative CD8 T cells. These receptors all stem from a man aged 18 to 29 who received the YFV17D yellow fever vaccine.

This sequence joins TRBV5-7 and TRBJ2-7; D unresolved. TRBV5-7 is labeled an ORF, and its function is uncertain. The CDR3 contains 13 residues. V lost 0 bases and J lost 3, with 7 bases in between. Here the CDR3 DNA reads TGTGCCAGCAGCTTGGTAGGGTACTACGAGCAGTACGTC. It encodes CASSLVGYYEQYV.

This clonotype was counted a few times. This chain connects TRBV6-2 or TRBV6-3 to TRBJ2-7, with TRBD1 matching over 9 bases. Per germline, CDR1 MNHEY and CDR2 SVGEGT. The CDR3 spans 14 residues. Trimming took 5 bases from V and 2 from J; bases not matched to a gene: 4. The CDR3: CASSHRDRAYEQYF. CDR3 in DNA: TGTGCCAGCAGTCACCGGGACAGGGCCTACGAGCAGTACTTC.

This clonotype was seen at least ten times. This chain connects TRBV2 to TRBJ2-7, with TRBD1 matching 10 bases. The germline CDR1 and CDR2 sequences are SNHLY and FYNNEI. This CDR3 comprises 15 residues. With 6 bases clipped from V and 0 bases from J, the junction kept 5 bases outside the gene matches. CDR3 in DNA: TGTGCCAGCAGCAATGGACAGGGGGGCTCCTACGAGCAGTACTTC. As protein: CASSNGQGGSYEQYF.

The rearrangement uses TRBV3-1 and TRBJ2-5; unclear D gene. Germline V gene sequence: CDR1 LGHDT, CDR2 YNNKEL (reference sequence). Trimming took 0 bases from V and 6 from J, leaving 5 bases between them. The CDR3 has 12 residues. In nucleotides, the CDR3 is TGTGCCAGCAGCCAAGATACGAAGACCCAGTACTTC. Translated, it gives CASSQDTKTQYF.

The V and J genes are TRBV29-1 and TRBJ1-1; D might be TRBD1 (5 bases). The germline V and J ends were trimmed by 5 bases and 3 bases, with 10 bases remaining between them. The CDR3 sequence is 12 residues long. The germline CDR1 and CDR2 sequences are SQVTM and ANQGSEA. The CDR3 sequence is CSVNRYDTEAFF. The CDR3 DNA reads TGCAGCGTTAACAGGTACGACACTGAAGCTTTCTTT.

The chain joins TRBV13 to TRBJ1-1; tentative D call: TRBD1 (5 bases). The CDR3 covers 14 residues. Between the trimmed V and J ends, which lost 0 bases and 5 bases, there was a span of 10 bases. Germline assignment: CDR1 PRHDT and CDR2 FYEKMQ (reference sequence). CDR3 bases: TGTGCCAGCAGCTTAGGCCCAGGGAGGACTGAAGCTTTCTTT. Its protein product is CASSLGPGRTEAFF.

This clonotype occurred a few times. V usage is TRBV19 and J usage is TRBJ2-5; D is perhaps TRBD2 (5 bases). Germline CDR1 LNHDA, CDR2 SQIVND (reference sequence). V dropped 3 bases and J dropped 4 bases, with 18 bases sitting between them. This CDR3 region has 16 residues. The CDR3 loop is CASSIGVEGNGETQYF. CDR3 coding DNA: TGTGCCAGTAGTATCGGGGTAGAGGGAAACGGAGAGACCCAGTACTTC.

This clonotype showed up just once. This rearrangement joins TRBV15 to TRBJ1-1, with D possibly being TRBD1 (6 bases). Trimming took 2 bases from V and 4 from J, leaving 8 bases between them. The CDR3 extends over 13 amino acids. Germline CDR1 is LNHNV and CDR2 is YYDKDF (reference sequence). The CDR3, as DNA: TGTGCCACCAGCAGACGGGACATCACTGAAGCTTTCTTT. As protein: CATSRRDITEAFF.

V and J are TRBV29-1 and TRBJ2-1; 7 nucleotides agree with TRBD2. The CDR3 runs 14 residues. The V gene end was trimmed by 7 bases and the J gene end by 9 bases; junction bases not matched to a gene: 15. Germline V gene data show CDR1 as SQVTM and CDR2 as ANQGSEA. Written as DNA, the CDR3 is TGCAGCGCCCCCACGGGGGGATCAATAAGTGAGCAGTTCTTC. It translates to CSAPTGGSISEQFF.

This clonotype was observed a few times. The chain employs TRBV4-1 and TRBJ2-7; D is unresolved. There are 14 residues in the CDR3. The V and J ends lost 0 bases and 6 bases respectively, with 12 bases between them. CDR1 is MGHRA, CDR2 YSYEKL, per germline. The CDR3 loop is CASSQEIGNPEQYV. Here the CDR3 DNA reads TGCGCCAGCAGCCAAGAGATAGGGAACCCCGAGCAGTACGTC.

As to this clonotype: Just one base apart from a much larger clone, this may be a read error. The CDR3 end shows no conserved phenylalanine or tryptophan, and so a read error is likely. Here the CDR3 DNA reads TGCGCCAGCAGCCTGGACCCCGGCAAGCGGCCCCAGTACCTC. Translating it yields CASSLDPGKRPQYL. The rearrangement joins TRBV4-1 to TRBJ2-5; TRBD2 might be the D (5 bases). The germline V gene has CDR1 MGHRA and CDR2 YSYEKL. CDR3 length equals 14 residues. The V end lost 4 bases, the J end lost 9 bases, and 18 bases lay between the germline ends.

This clonotype was seen many times. The V call is TRBV5-1, the J call TRBJ2-5; the D gene is possibly TRBD1 (5 bases). V lost 5 bases and J 2 bases, leaving 16 bases between the germline ends. The CDR3 extends over 15 amino acids. CDR1 and CDR2 (germline): SGHRS, YFSETQ. In DNA form, the CDR3 reads TGCGCCAGCAGTCCCTATTACAGGAATCAAGAGACCCAGTACTTC. It translates to CASSPYYRNQETQYF.

V gene TRBV24-1 combines with J gene TRBJ2-5; D possibly uses TRBD1 or TRBD2 (5 bases each). Germline-derived CDR1 and CDR2 are KGHDR and SFDVKD. The CDR3 extends over 16 amino acids. Deletions cut 4 bases from V and 2 bases from J, with 16 bases between. This CDR3 is CATSEYRGGPQETQYF. The CDR3 DNA is TGTGCCACCAGTGAGTACCGTGGGGGACCTCAAGAGACCCAGTACTTC.

This chain joins TRBV4-2 and TRBJ2-5; 8 nucleotides align to TRBD1. Germline V gives CDR1 LGHNA, CDR2 YNFKEQ. The J segment lost 5 bases and the V segment lost 3 bases, leaving 11 bases of the junction unmatched. The CDR3 covers 16 residues. CDR3 DNA sequence: TGTGCCAGCAGCCACGGGGCCCAGGGGGCCTGGGAGACCCAGTACTTC. Translating it yields CASSHGAQGAWETQYF.

The chain is built from TRBV4-1 and TRBJ2-1; weak D call: TRBD2 (5 bases). The germline V and J ends were trimmed by 3 bases and 4 bases, with 13 bases remaining between them. From germline, CDR1 is MGHRA and CDR2 YSYEKL. The CDR3 runs 15 residues. CDR3 residues: CASSQVGSGYNEQFF. The CDR3 nucleotides read TGCGCCAGCAGCCAGGTGGGAAGCGGATACAATGAGCAGTTCTTC.

This clonotype came up a few times. V and J are TRBV4-3 and TRBJ1-4; TRBD1 agrees at 7 bases. Looked up from germline, CDR1 is LGHNA and CDR2 is YSLEER. The CDR3 runs 15 residues. With V trimmed by 5 bases and J by 8 bases, 11 bases remained unmatched. The CDR3 nucleotides are TGCGCCAGCAGCGACGGACAGGCTATGGGGGAAAAACTGTTTTTT. Residues: CASSDGQAMGEKLFF.

The chain couples TRBV6-1 to TRBJ2-2; 9 bases line up with TRBD2. Trimming cost V 5 bases and J 3 bases; bases outside gene matches: 4. Germline CDR1 and CDR2: MNHNS and SASEGT. The CDR3 has 15 residues. CDR3 DNA sequence: TGTGCCAGCAGTAGCGGGGGGCCCCACACCGGGGAGCTGTTTTTT. Its protein is CASSSGGPHTGELFF.

With regard to this clonotype: A much larger clonotype is one base distant, so this may be a read error. The chain uses TRBV9 and TRBJ2-1; weak D call: TRBD2 (5 bases). Germline-derived CDR1 and CDR2 are SGDLS and YYNGEE. Trimming took off 4 bases at V and 4 bases at J, with 15 bases between the two ends. The CDR3 contains 15 residues. The CDR3 bases are TGTGCCAGCAGCCCTGTGGAGCGACTATACAATGAGCAGTTCTTC. This sequence encodes CASSPVERLYNEQFF.

This clonotype showed up just a few times. The DNA for the CDR3 is TGTGCCAGTAGCCAAGGGACAGGGGGTACAAACGAGCAGTACTTC. It is translated as CASSQGTGGTNEQYF. The chain is built from TRBV19 and TRBJ2-7; 11 bases align to TRBD1. The trim removed 6 bases at V and 5 bases at J, leaving 9 bases unmatched. The germline CDR1 and CDR2 sequences are LNHDA and SQIVND (reference sequence). There are 15 residues in the CDR3. The full variable domain, with the rest looked up from reference TRBV19 and TRBJ2-7, is DGGITQSPKYLFRKEGQNVTLSCEQNLNHDAMYWYRQDPGQGLRLIYYSQIVNDFQKGDIAEGYSVSREKKESFPLTVTSAQKNPTAFYLCASSQGTGGTNEQYFGPGTRLTVT.

The gene calls are TRBV7-9 and TRBJ1-2, with TRBD1 as a possible D gene (5 bases). The ends were cut back, 5 bases at V and 2 bases at J, with 15 bases in the middle. The germline V gene encodes CDR1 SEHNR and CDR2 FQNEAQ (reference sequence). This CDR3 spans 15 amino acids. The CDR3 here is CASSDGAAWNYGYTF. The CDR3 region has the DNA TGTGCCAGCAGCGACGGGGCCGCGTGGAACTATGGCTACACCTTC.

V and J are TRBV19 and TRBJ1-5; D ambiguous. Trimming left V 4 bases short and J 0 bases short, with 10 bases between. The germline CDR1 and CDR2 sequences are LNHDA and SQIVND (reference sequence). The CDR3 is made up of 15 amino acids. The CDR3 loop reads CASSSRHASNQPQHF. The CDR3 DNA reads TGTGCCAGTAGTAGTCGACACGCTAGCAATCAGCCCCAGCATTTT.

By share of the sample, this clonotype is medium-sized (0.01 to 0.1%). The CDR3 DNA sequence: TGTGCCAGCAGCCAAGATCGGGGGGGCCCAGATACGCAGTATTTT. Translating it yields CASSQDRGGPDTQYF. J is TRBJ2-3 and V is TRBV4-2; 8 bases are shared with TRBD2. This CDR3 region has 15 residues. Germline CDR1 reads LGHNA; CDR2 reads YNFKEQ. V lost 0 bases and J lost 4; bases outside the gene matches: 3.

As concerns this clonotype: One end of the junction varies from germline; a read error may be responsible. This chain links TRBV30 with TRBJ2-7; 7 bases agree with TRBD2. The CDR3 covers 13 residues. Germline V gives CDR1 GTSNPN, CDR2 SVGIG (reference sequence). CDR3 nucleotides: TGTGCCTGGGAGCCAACCCGACTAGCTGGGCTTGTGTTC. Translated, it gives CAWEPTRLAGLVF.

This clonotype appeared a few times. V usage is TRBV5-1 and J usage is TRBJ2-2; D is possibly TRBD1 (6 bases). V was pared by 0 bases and J by 5 bases, with 14 bases between. Germline values: CDR1 SGHRS, CDR2 YFSETQ. This CDR3 is built from 16 residues. The CDR3 nucleotides are TGCGCCAGCAGCTTGGAGGACAGCGTCTGGACCGGGGAGCTGTTTTTT. This translates into CASSLEDSVWTGELFF.

This clonotype was picked up many times. The V and J genes are TRBV7-6 and TRBJ2-4; D might be TRBD1 (5 bases). CDR1 is SGHVS, CDR2 FNYEAQ, per germline. The CDR3 is 15 amino acids. V lost 1 base to trimming and J lost 2 bases, with 9 bases between them. The CDR3 spells CASSLGPGTKNIQYF. DNA for the CDR3: TGTGCCAGCAGCTTAGGGCCAGGGACCAAAAACATTCAGTACTTC.

V and J are TRBV27 and TRBJ1-5; D is ambiguous. The CDR3 is 15 residues long. The V gene lost 2 bases and the J gene lost 2 bases, with 10 bases spanning the gap. Germline CDR1 is MNHEY and CDR2 is SMNVEV (reference sequence). The chain's CDR3 is CASSLGGQRNQPQHF. The CDR3 nucleotides are TGTGCCAGCAGTTTAGGAGGCCAGCGCAATCAGCCCCAGCATTTT.

This clonotype was seen a few times. The J gene is TRBJ2-1, the V gene TRBV4-1; 7 bases agree with TRBD1. With V trimmed by 1 base and J by 7 bases, 10 bases remained unmatched. Looked up from germline, CDR1 is MGHRA and CDR2 is YSYEKL. The CDR3 is made up of 16 amino acids. The CDR3 spells CASSQALGQSLNEQFF. CDR3 DNA sequence: TGCGCCAGCAGCCAAGCTCTGGGACAGAGCTTGAATGAGCAGTTCTTC.